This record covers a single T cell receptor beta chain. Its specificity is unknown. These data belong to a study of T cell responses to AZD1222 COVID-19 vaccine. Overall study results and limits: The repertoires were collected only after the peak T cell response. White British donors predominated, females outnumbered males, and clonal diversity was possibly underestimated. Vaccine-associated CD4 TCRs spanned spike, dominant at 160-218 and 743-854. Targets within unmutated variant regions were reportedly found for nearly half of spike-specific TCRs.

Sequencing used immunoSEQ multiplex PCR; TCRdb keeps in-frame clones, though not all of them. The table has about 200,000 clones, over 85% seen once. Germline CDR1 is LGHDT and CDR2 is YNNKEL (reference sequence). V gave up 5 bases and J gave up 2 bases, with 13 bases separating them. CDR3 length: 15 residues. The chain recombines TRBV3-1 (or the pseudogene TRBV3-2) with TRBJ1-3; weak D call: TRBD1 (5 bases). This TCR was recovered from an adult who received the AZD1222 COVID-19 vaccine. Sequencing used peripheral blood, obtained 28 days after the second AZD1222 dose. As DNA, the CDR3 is TGTGCCAGCAGCATCCTGGTAGGGGCTGGAAACACCATATATTTT. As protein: CASSILVGAGNTIYF.